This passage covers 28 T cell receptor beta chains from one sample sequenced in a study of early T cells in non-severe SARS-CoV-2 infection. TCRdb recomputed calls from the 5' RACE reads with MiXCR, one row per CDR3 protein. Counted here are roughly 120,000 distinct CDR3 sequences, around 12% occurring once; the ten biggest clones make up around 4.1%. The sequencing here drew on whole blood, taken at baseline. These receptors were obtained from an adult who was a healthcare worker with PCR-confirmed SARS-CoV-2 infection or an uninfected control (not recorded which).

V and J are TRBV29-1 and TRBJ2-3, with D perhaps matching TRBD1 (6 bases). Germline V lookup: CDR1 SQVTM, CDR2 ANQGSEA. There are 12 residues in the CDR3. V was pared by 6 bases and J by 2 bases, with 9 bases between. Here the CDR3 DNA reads TGCAGCGTCGGGACACACACAGATACGCAGTATTTT. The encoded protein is CSVGTHTDTQYF.

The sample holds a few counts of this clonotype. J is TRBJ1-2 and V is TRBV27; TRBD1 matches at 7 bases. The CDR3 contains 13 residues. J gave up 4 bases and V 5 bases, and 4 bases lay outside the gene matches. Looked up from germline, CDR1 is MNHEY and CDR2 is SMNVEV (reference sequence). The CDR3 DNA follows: TGTGCCAGCAGTCACTCAGGGGGCTATGGCTACACCTTC. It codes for CASSHSGGYGYTF.

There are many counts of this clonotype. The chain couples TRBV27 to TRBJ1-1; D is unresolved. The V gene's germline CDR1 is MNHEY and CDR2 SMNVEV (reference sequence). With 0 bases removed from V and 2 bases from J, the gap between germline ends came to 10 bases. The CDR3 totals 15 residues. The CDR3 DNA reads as TGTGCCAGCAGTTTATCGGGATTTCTCAACACTGAAGCTTTCTTT. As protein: CASSLSGFLNTEAFF.

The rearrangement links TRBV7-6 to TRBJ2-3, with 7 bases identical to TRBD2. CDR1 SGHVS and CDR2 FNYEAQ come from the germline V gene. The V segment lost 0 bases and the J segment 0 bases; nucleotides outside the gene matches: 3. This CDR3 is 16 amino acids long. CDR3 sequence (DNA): TGTGCCAGCAGCTTAGCCCCTAGCGGAAGCACAGATACGCAGTATTTT. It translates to CASSLAPSGSTDTQYF. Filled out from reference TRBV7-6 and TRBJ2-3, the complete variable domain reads GAGVSQSPRYKVTKRGQDVALRCDPISGHVSLYWYRQALGQGPEFLTYFNYEAQQDKSGLPNDRFSAERPEGSISTLTIQRTEQRDSAMYRCASSLAPSGSTDTQYFGPGTRLTVL.

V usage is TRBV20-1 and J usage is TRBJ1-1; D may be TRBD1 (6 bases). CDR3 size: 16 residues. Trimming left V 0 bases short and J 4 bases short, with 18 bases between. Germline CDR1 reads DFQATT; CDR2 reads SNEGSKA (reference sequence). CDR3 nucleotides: TGCAGTGCTAGAGATTCCTACGTGGGGGCGATCACTGAAGCTTTCTTT. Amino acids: CSARDSYVGAITEAFF.

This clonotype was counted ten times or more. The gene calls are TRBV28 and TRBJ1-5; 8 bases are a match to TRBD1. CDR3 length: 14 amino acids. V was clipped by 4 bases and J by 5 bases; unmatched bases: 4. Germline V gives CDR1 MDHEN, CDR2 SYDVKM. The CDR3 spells CASSSDRDDQPQHF. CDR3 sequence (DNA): TGTGCCAGCAGTTCGGACAGGGACGATCAGCCCCAGCATTTT.

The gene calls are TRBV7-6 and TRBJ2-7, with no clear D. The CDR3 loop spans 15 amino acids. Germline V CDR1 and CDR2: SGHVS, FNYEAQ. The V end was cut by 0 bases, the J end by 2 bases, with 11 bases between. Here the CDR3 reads CASSLANQRTYEQYF. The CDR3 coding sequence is TGTGCCAGCAGCTTAGCGAACCAGAGAACCTACGAGCAGTACTTC.

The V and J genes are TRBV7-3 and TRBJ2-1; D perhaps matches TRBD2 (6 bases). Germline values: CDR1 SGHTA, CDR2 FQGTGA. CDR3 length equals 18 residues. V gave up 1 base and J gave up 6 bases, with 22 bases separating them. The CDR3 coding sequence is TGTGCCAGCAGCTTAATGGGGGGTATTAGAGGCGGAATCAATGAGCAGTTCTTC. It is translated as CASSLMGGIRGGINEQFF.

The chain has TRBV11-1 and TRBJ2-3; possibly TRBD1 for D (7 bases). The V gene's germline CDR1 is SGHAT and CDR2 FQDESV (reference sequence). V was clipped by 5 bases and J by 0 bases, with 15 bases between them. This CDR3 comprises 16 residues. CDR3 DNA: TGTGCCAGCAGCCCCCGGGGGACAGCGAGCACAGATACGCAGTATTTT. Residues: CASSPRGTASTDTQYF.

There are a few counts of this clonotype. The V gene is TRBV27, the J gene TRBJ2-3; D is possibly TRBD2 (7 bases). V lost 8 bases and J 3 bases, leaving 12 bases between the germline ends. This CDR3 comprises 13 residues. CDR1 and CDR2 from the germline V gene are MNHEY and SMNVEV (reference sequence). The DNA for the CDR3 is TGTGCCAGCCGCCGGGGGGCGACAGATACGCAGTATTTT. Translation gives CASRRGATDTQYF.

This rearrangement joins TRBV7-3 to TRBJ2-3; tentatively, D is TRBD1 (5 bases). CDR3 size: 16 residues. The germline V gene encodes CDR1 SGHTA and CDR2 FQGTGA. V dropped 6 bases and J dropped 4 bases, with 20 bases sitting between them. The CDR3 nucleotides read TGTGCCAGCAGTCAAGCAGGGATTGCGGCGGCAGATACGCAGTATTTT. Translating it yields CASSQAGIAAADTQYF.

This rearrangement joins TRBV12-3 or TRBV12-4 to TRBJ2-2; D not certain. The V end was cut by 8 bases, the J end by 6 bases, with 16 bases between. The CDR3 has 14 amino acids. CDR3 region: CASELLPSSGELFF. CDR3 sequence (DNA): TGTGCCAGCGAGCTTCTCCCCTCCTCCGGGGAGCTGTTTTTT.

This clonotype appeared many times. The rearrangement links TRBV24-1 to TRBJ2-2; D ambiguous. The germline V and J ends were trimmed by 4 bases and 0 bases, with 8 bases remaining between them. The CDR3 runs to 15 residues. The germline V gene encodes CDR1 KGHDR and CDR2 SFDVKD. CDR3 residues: CATSDPDSNTGELFF. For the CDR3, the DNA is TGTGCCACCAGTGACCCCGACTCGAACACCGGGGAGCTGTTTTTT.

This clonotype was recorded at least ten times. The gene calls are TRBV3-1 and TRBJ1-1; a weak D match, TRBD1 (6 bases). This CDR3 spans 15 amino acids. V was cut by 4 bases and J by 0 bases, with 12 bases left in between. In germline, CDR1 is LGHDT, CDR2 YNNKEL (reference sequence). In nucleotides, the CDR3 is TGTGCCAGCAGCCCCAGGGGATACATGAACACTGAAGCTTTCTTT. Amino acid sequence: CASSPRGYMNTEAFF.

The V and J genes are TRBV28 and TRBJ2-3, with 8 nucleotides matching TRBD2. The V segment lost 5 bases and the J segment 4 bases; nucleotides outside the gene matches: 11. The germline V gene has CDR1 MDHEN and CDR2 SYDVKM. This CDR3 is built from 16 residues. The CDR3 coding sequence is TGTGCCAGCAGTCTCCACCGGGAGGGTGTCGCAGATACGCAGTATTTT. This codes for CASSLHREGVADTQYF.

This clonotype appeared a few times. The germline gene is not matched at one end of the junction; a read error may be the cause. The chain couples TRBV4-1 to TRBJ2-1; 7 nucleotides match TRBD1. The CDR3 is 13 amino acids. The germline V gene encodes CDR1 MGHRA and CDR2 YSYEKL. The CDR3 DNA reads TGCGCCAGCAGCCAGGATGACCGGGACAGAGGAATCTTC. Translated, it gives CASSQDDRDRGIF.

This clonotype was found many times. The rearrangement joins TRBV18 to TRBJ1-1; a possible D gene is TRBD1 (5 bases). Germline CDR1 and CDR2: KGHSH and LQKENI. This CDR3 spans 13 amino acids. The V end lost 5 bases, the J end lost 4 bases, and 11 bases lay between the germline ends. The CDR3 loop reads CASSGRGLTEAFF. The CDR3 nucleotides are TGTGCCAGCTCAGGCCGGGGCCTCACTGAAGCTTTCTTT.

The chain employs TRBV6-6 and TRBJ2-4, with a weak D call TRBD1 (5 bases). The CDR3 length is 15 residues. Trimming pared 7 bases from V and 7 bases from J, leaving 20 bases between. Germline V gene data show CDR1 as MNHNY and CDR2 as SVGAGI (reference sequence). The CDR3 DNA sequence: TGTGCCAGCACCCCCCGGGCGCAGGGTGTTAACATTCAGTACTTC. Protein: CASTPRAQGVNIQYF.

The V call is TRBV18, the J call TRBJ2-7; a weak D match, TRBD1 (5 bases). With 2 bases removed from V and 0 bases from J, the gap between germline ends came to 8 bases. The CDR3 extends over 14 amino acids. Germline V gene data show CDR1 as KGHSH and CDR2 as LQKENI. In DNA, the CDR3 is TGTGCCAGCTCACCAGGAAGGGGCTCCTACGAGCAGTACTTC. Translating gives CASSPGRGSYEQYF.

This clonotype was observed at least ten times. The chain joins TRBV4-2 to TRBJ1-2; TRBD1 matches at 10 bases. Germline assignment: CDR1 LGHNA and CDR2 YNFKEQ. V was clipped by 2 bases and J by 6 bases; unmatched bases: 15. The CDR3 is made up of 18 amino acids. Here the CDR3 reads CASSQRQGAPREDDGYTF. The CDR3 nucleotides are TGTGCCAGCAGCCAAAGACAGGGGGCGCCAAGAGAAGATGATGGCTACACCTTC.

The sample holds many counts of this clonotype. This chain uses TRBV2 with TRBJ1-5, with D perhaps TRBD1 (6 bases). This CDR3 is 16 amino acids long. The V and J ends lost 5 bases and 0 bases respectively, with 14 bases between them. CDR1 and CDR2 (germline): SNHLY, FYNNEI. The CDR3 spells CASSNLQGYSNQPQHF. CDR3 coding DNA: TGTGCCAGCAGTAATCTACAGGGATATAGCAATCAGCCCCAGCATTTT.

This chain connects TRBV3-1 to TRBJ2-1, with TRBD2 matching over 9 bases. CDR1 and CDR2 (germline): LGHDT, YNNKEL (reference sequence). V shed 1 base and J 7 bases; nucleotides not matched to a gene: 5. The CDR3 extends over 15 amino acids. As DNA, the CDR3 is TGTGCCAGCAGCCAAGGCGGGAGGGCCGGGAATGAGCAGTTCTTC. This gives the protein CASSQGGRAGNEQFF.

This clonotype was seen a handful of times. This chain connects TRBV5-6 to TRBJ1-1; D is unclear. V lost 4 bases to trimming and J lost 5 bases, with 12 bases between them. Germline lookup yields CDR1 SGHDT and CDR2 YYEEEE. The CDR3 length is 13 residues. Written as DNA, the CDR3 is TGTGCCAGCAGCCGTGAGGGAGGGACTGAAGCTTTCTTT. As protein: CASSREGGTEAFF.

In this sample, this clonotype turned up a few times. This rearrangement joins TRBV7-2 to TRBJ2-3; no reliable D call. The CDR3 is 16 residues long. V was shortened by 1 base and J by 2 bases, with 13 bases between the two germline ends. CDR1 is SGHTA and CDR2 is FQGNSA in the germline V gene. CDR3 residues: CASSLEIFQVTDTQYF. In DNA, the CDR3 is TGTGCCAGCAGCTTAGAGATATTTCAGGTCACAGATACGCAGTATTTT.

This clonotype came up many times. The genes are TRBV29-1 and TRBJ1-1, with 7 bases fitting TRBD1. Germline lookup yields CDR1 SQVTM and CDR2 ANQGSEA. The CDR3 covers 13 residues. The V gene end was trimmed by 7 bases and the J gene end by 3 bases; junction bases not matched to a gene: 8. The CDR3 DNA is TGCAGCGAAATGACAGGGATAGACACTGAAGCTTTCTTT. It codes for CSEMTGIDTEAFF.

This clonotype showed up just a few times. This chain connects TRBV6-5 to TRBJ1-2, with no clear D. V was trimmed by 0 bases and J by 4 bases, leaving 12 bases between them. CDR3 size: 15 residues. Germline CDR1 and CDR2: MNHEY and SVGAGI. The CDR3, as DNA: TGTGCCAGCAGTTACTCGAGAGGCGGACCCTATGGCTACACCTTC. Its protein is CASSYSRGGPYGYTF.

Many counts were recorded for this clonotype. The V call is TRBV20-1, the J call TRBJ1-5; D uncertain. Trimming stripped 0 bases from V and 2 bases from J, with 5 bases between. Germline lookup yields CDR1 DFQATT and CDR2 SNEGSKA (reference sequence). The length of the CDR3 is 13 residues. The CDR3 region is CSAREEGNQPQHF. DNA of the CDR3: TGCAGTGCTAGAGAAGAAGGCAATCAGCCCCAGCATTTT.

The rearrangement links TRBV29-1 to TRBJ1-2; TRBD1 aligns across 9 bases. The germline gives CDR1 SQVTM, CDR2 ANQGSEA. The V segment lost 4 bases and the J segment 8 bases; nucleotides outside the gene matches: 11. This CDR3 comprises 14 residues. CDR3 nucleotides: TGCAGCGTTGTCATAGGGACAGGGTCGAGCGGCTACACCTTC. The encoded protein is CSVVIGTGSSGYTF.